This T cell receptor beta chain was found in a study of cytomegalovirus exposure and HLA in healthy donors. Regarding the study as a whole: Presence/absence analyses assumed roughly uniform sequencing depth across donors. Some TCR beta chains (roughly 150 of them) were listed as cytomegalovirus-associated.

While unrecorded immune exposures were likely, the donors were nominally healthy when sampled. With 60 Vbeta and 13 Jbeta primers, the PCR was carried out. Produced via immunoSEQ multiplex PCR; TCRdb's table is partial and in-frame only. The data hold 55,000 to 65,000 clones, with over 60% observed a single time. About this clone itself: Its target is not known.

CDR3 length equals 13 residues. CDR1 is SGHKS and CDR2 is YYEKEE in the germline V gene (reference sequence). Unmatched junction bases numbered 9, after V lost 4 bases and J lost 10 bases. Sequencing input: PBMCs. The chain has TRBV5-5 and TRBJ1-2; 8 nucleotides line up with TRBD1. This sequence was found in a young man in good health and CMV-seropositive. DNA of the CDR3: TGTGCCAGCAGCCTGACAGGGGCACGAGTCTACACCTTC. It encodes CASSLTGARVYTF.